This TCR beta chain was retrieved from a study of T cell changes during pregnancy in multiple sclerosis. V was shortened by 2 bases and J by 4 bases, with 8 bases between the two germline ends. This CDR3 has 12 amino acids. In germline, CDR1 is GTSNPN, CDR2 SVGIG (reference sequence). Repertoires were generated with immunoSEQ multiplex PCR, while TCRdb's copy carries only in-frame clones and drops some. Among about 38,000 clones, about 90% were seen once, and the ten largest hold about 0.6%. Specimen: CD4+ T cells from peripheral blood mononuclear cells, collected in the second trimester of pregnancy. The chain links TRBV30 to TRBJ1-2; D is unresolved. The sequence came from a female donor with multiple sclerosis, enrolled in a pregnancy study. CDR3 sequence reads: CAWSFRSYGYTF. For the CDR3, the DNA is TGTGCCTGGAGTTTCCGGTCCTATGGCTACACCTTC. The full variable domain, in which reference TRBV30 and TRBJ1-2 provide the parts outside the CDR3, is SQTIHQWPATLVQPVGSPLSLECTVEGTSNPNLYWYRQAAGRGLQLLFYSVGIGQISSEVPQNLSASRPQDRQFILSSKKLLLSDSGFYLCAWSFRSYGYTFGSGTRLTVV.